What follows describes a single T cell receptor (beta chain). This sample was taken from a study of blood T cells in healthy people across ages. PCR was performed a second time for roughly 7 to 12 cycles using a sample-barcoded 5' primer and a J-beta primer mix. One entry per CDR3 protein, called by TCRdb with MiXCR from the 5' RACE reads. In the table there are 1.5 million to 1.9 million distinct CDR3 sequences, 42% of which are singletons. This CDR3 spans 15 amino acids. Germline V gives CDR1 SGHTA, CDR2 FQGNSA. V was trimmed by 4 bases and J by 7 bases, leaving 19 bases between them. The specimen was blood. The clonotype comes from a woman between 18 and 29 years old in good health. This chain joins TRBV7-2 and TRBJ1-1; no clear D gene. The CDR3 bases are TGTGCCAGCAGCTCCCGACTCAGAACAGCTTATGAAGCTTTCTTT. Protein sequence: CASSSRLRTAYEAFF.